Each of the 7 T cell receptor beta chains below was sequenced from the same sample in a study of shared clonotypes between healthy human individuals. Clones were read by immunoSEQ multiplex PCR, and TCRdb kept only the in-frame ones, dropping some. The table records fewer than 2.5 million clones, 80% to 95% of them present only once. Sample: naive CD4+ T cells from PBMCs. Noted subset: CD45RA+ positively selected. The source of these receptors is a man aged 18 to 35 in good health. Some clones in this sample may be carry-over from other donors' samples.

Concerning this clone itself: Different DNA sequences within this sample yield the same CDR3. The chain carries TRBV6-1 and TRBJ1-2; 9 nucleotides match TRBD1. The germline V gene has CDR1 MNHNS and CDR2 SASEGT. The length of the CDR3 is 12 residues. The V gene end was trimmed by 6 bases and the J gene end by 8 bases; junction bases not matched to a gene: 4. CDR3 sequence: CASSGDRVGYTF. CDR3 nucleotides: TGTGCCAGCAGCGGGGACAGGGTGGGCTACACCTTC.

This chain joins TRBV7-3 and TRBJ2-3; TRBD2 matches at 8 bases. Trimming took 5 bases from V and 0 from J; bases not matched to a gene: 4. Germline values: CDR1 SGHTA, CDR2 FQGTGA. The CDR3 extends over 15 amino acids. The CDR3 spells CASSMGTRSTDTQYF. For the CDR3, the DNA is TGTGCCAGCAGCATGGGGACTAGAAGCACAGATACGCAGTATTTT.

The rearrangement joins TRBV5-1 to TRBJ2-7; 8 bases map to TRBD1. The CDR3 runs 15 residues. V lost 4 bases, J lost 6 bases, and 12 bases stayed unmatched. CDR1 is SGHRS and CDR2 is YFSETQ in the germline V gene. Written as DNA, the CDR3 is TGCGCCAGCAGCCTGACAGGGGAAGTAATTAGCGAGCAGTACTTC. Translating it yields CASSLTGEVISEQYF.

About this clone: Additional DNA sequences in this sample encode the identical CDR3. The chain links TRBV28 to TRBJ2-3; D unresolved. Deletions cut 1 base from V and 6 bases from J, with 5 bases between. The CDR3 has 12 amino acids. Germline-derived CDR1 and CDR2 are MDHEN and SYDVKM. The CDR3, as DNA: TGTGCCAGCAGTTTATCTTCCGATACGCAGTATTTT. It translates to CASSLSSDTQYF.

This sequence joins TRBV7-9 and TRBJ2-2, with D perhaps TRBD2 (5 bases). This CDR3 has 13 amino acids. V dropped 6 bases and J dropped 3 bases, with 8 bases sitting between them. The germline gives CDR1 SEHNR, CDR2 FQNEAQ (reference sequence). DNA of the CDR3: TGTGCCAGCAGAGAGGGAGACACCGGGGAGCTGTTTTTT. This gives the protein CASREGDTGELFF.

This chain links TRBV5-4 with TRBJ2-3; D not certain. The CDR3 is made up of 13 amino acids. V gave up 0 bases and J gave up 5 bases, with 7 bases separating them. CDR1 is SGHNT and CDR2 is YYREEE in the germline V gene (reference sequence). In DNA, the CDR3 is TGTGCCAGCAGCTTGGTACGCGGAGATACGCAGTATTTT. Protein product: CASSLVRGDTQYF.

This chain uses TRBV7-2 with TRBJ2-3, with TRBD2 matching over 10 bases. Germline V lookup: CDR1 SGHTA, CDR2 FQGNSA. The CDR3 spans 18 residues. V lost 0 bases to trimming and J lost 3 bases; unmatched junction nucleotides: 9. This CDR3 is CASSLALAGEGGTDTQYF. CDR3 DNA: TGTGCCAGCAGCTTAGCCCTAGCGGGAGAAGGTGGGACAGATACGCAGTATTTT.